The source of this T cell receptor (beta chain) is a study of OX40 agonist ivuxolimab in advanced cancers. The data were produced by immunoSEQ multiplex PCR, yet TCRdb's version contains in-frame clones alone and is incomplete. The sample carries about 91,000 clones, more than 70% recorded once. Trimming stripped 6 bases from V and 8 bases from J, with 4 bases between. This CDR3 has 10 residues. The V gene's germline CDR1 is MNHEY and CDR2 SVGAGI. Sample: CD4+ or CD8+ T cells sorted from blood, taken in a trial of the OX40 agonist ivuxolimab. The chain couples TRBV6-5 to TRBJ1-4, with D hard to call. This TCR came from an adult with an advanced solid tumor such as melanoma, head and neck, liver or kidney cancer. This CDR3 reads CASREEKLFF. The DNA for the CDR3 is TGTGCCAGCAGGGAGGAAAAACTGTTTTTT.